The rows below give T cell receptor beta chains drawn from one sample of a study of T cell responses to AZD1222 COVID-19 vaccine. Libraries were prepared by immunoSEQ multiplex PCR; TCRdb keeps only in-frame clonotypes and omits some of them. This table holds tens of thousands of clones, around 90% found once. Sequencing used peripheral blood, obtained on day 0 of AZD1222 vaccination. The receptors shown here come from an adult in good health. Each CDR3 is given with its conserved first and last residue. A D gene is named only where the DNA matches it firmly. Clone size is given for some rows only: seen once, a few or many times, or a class if the clone is expanded.

V	D	J	size	DNA	CDR3
TRBV19	TRBD1	TRBJ1-2	.	TGTGCCAGTAGACAGGGGAATGGCTACACCTTC	CASRQGNGYTF
TRBV4-3	TRBD1	TRBJ1-4	.	TGCGCCAGCAGCCAAGGTCAACGGGACAGCAATGAAAAACTGTTTTTT	CASSQGQRDSNEKLFF
TRBV6-6	.	TRBJ1-2	.	TGTGCCAGCAGGTTAGAAGGGATCGGCTACACCTTC	CASRLEGIGYTF
TRBV12-5	TRBD1	TRBJ1-6	.	TGTGCTAGTGGTTTGCGACAGGGCAGTTCACCCCTCCACTTT	CASGLRQGSSPLHF
TRBV6-2/TRBV6-3	.	TRBJ1-2	.	TGTGCCAGCAGTTACTCGGGCCAGTCAAAAACCTTC	CASSYSGQSKTF
TRBV11-2	TRBD1	TRBJ1-4	.	TGTGCCAGCAGCAGACAGGGGGCGTTCGGTGAAAAACTGTTTTTT	CASSRQGAFGEKLFF
TRBV30	.	TRBJ2-5	.	TGTGCCTGGAGTAATGCGCTAGGTGAGACCCAGTACTTC	CAWSNALGETQYF
TRBV19	TRBD2	TRBJ2-3	.	TGTGCCAGTAGCCCACTAGCGGGAGCTGTGGATACGCAGTATTTT	CASSPLAGAVDTQYF
TRBV12-3/TRBV12-4	.	TRBJ1-6	.	TGTGCCAGCAGTTTGGGAGAATCACCCCTCCACTTT	CASSLGESPLHF
TRBV14	.	TRBJ2-3	.	TGTGCCAGCAGCCAAGCGGGAGTCACAGATACGCAGTATTTT	CASSQAGVTDTQYF
TRBV9	.	TRBJ2-1	.	TGTGCCAGCAGCGCATTGACTAGGGAGGCTGAGCAGTTCTTC	CASSALTREAEQFF
TRBV27	.	TRBJ2-7	.	TGTGCCAGCAGTTTACAGGGTCCCTACGAGCAGTACTTC	CASSLQGPYEQYF
TRBV7-3	TRBD2	TRBJ2-3	.	TGTGCCAGCAGCTTAGGGCGGGAGGACCCGGATACGCAGTATTTT	CASSLGREDPDTQYF
TRBV7-2	TRBD1	TRBJ2-7	.	TGTGCCAGCAGCTACGGACAGGGTCCCTACGAGCAGTACTTC	CASSYGQGPYEQYF
TRBV9	.	TRBJ1-5	.	TGTGCCAGCAGCGTGGGGGACGACAGTCAGCCCCAGCATTTT	CASSVGDDSQPQHF
TRBV30	TRBD1	TRBJ1-2	.	TGTGCCTGGGGACAGGTGGGCGCCGGCTACACCTTC	CAWGQVGAGYTF
TRBV6-1	.	TRBJ1-1	.	TGTGCCAGCAGTGAAGCAGTAGCGGGGAGGGGCACTGAAGCTTTCTTT	CASSEAVAGRGTEAFF
TRBV28	.	TRBJ2-1	.	TGTGCCAGCAGTCTCCAAGGAGTGGGGGGCAATGAGCAGTTCTTC	CASSLQGVGGNEQFF
TRBV27	.	TRBJ1-6	.	TGTGCCAGCAAAAAACAGGGAGTGAATTCACCCCTCCACTTT	CASKKQGVNSPLHF
TRBV19	.	TRBJ2-1	once	TGTGCCAGTAGTGACGTTTGGGAGATCGGCTCGAATGAGCAGTTCTTC	CASSDVWEIGSNEQFF
TRBV5-1	.	TRBJ1-3	.	TGCGCCAGCAGCCCTTACCTAGGGCCCCACGGGGACACCATATATTTT	CASSPYLGPHGDTIYF
TRBV15	TRBD2	TRBJ2-7	few	TGTGCCACCAGCAGGGGACTAGCGGGAGGGATCGAGCAGTACTTC	CATSRGLAGGIEQYF
TRBV5-1	TRBD1	TRBJ2-1	once	TGCGCCAGCAGGCCACGACAGGGCGGGTACAATGAGCAGTTCTTC	CASRPRQGGYNEQFF
TRBV19	TRBD2	TRBJ2-1	.	TGTGCCAGTAGTAGTGCTAGCGGGTCCAATGAGCAGTTCTTC	CASSSASGSNEQFF
TRBV14	.	TRBJ1-2	.	TGTGCCAGCAGCCAATCCATGGAATATGGCTACACCTTC	CASSQSMEYGYTF
TRBV4-2	.	TRBJ1-2	few	TGTGCCAGCAGCCAAGACGAGAGGGTGGGGTCAGCGGTGATTGACTATGGCTACACCTTC	CASSQDERVGSAVIDYGYTF
TRBV28	TRBD2	TRBJ2-1	.	TGTGCCAGCAGTTCTCGACTAGCGGGAGGCTATGAGCAGTTCTTC	CASSSRLAGGYEQFF
TRBV13	.	TRBJ2-3	once	TGTGCCAGCAGCTTATGGGAGACTAGCACAGATACGCAGTATTTT	CASSLWETSTDTQYF
TRBV2	.	TRBJ2-3	.	TGTGCCAGCAGTGTGGATAGCGGCACAGATACGCAGTATTTT	CASSVDSGTDTQYF
TRBV19	.	TRBJ2-7	.	TGTGCCAGTCCGGAACGTGACTACGAGCAGTACTTC	CASPERDYEQYF
TRBV5-4	TRBD1	TRBJ1-6	.	TGTGCCAGCAGTCTCGGGACAGGGGTACATTCACCCCTCCACTTT	CASSLGTGVHSPLHF
TRBV9	TRBD2	TRBJ2-3	.	TGTGCCAGCAGCCCCCGGGAGGGAGGTACAGATACGCAGTATTTT	CASSPREGGTDTQYF
TRBV29-1	.	TRBJ2-5	.	TGCAGCGTGGAAGAGACCCAGTACTTC	CSVEETQYF
TRBV6-5	.	TRBJ1-2	.	TGTGCCCGACGGGTTGCGGGGGAAATGGGCTACACCTTC	CARRVAGEMGYTF
TRBV7-8	TRBD1	TRBJ1-2	.	TGTGCCAGCAGCTTAGCGGGACAGGGAACGGCTAGCTACACCTTC	CASSLAGQGTASYTF
TRBV3-1/TRBV3-2	TRBD1	TRBJ1-1	.	TGTGCCAGCAGCGGACAGGGCTGGACCCAAGCTTTCTTT	CASSGQGWTQAFF
TRBV7-2	.	TRBJ1-6	.	TGTGCCAGCAGCTTACTCGGGGGAGATAACTCACCCCTCCACTTT	CASSLLGGDNSPLHF
TRBV28	.	TRBJ2-7	.	TGTGCCAGCGGCCGGTACGAGCAGTACTTC	CASGRYEQYF
TRBV4-3	.	TRBJ1-2	.	TGCGCCAGCAGCCAAAAGTATGAATCGAGGGGCGGCTACACCTTC	CASSQKYESRGGYTF
TRBV4-3	.	TRBJ2-1	.	TGCGCCAGCAGCCAAGATCTTGGTCTCGTGGGTTACCAGTTCTTC	CASSQDLGLVGYQFF
TRBV5-1	.	TRBJ1-1	.	TGCGCCAGCAGCTTGGAGGGGCGGGGGAACACTGAAGCTTTCTTT	CASSLEGRGNTEAFF
TRBV6-5	.	TRBJ2-7	few	TGTGCCAGCTTGGGGGGGCGGGAGACACCCTACGAGCAGTACTTC	CASLGGRETPYEQYF
TRBV5-1	TRBD1	TRBJ1-3	.	TGCGCCAGCAGCTTGGGCCGGGACAGCTCTGGAAACACCATATATTTT	CASSLGRDSSGNTIYF
TRBV9	.	TRBJ2-3	.	TGTGCCAGCAGCGTCACGACTAGGCCCACAGATACGCAGTATTTT	CASSVTTRPTDTQYF
TRBV5-4	TRBD1	TRBJ2-7	.	TGTGCCAGCAGCACCCCTACAGGGGTCGAGCAGTACTTC	CASSTPTGVEQYF
TRBV7-9	.	TRBJ1-3	.	TGTGCCAGCAGCTTAGGATCCTCTGGAAACACCATATATTTT	CASSLGSSGNTIYF
TRBV7-6	TRBD2	TRBJ2-1	few	TGTGCCAGCAGCTTCCTAGCGGGAGCCAGCAATGAGCAGTTCTTC	CASSFLAGASNEQFF
TRBV10-2	.	TRBJ1-4	.	TGCGCCAGCAGGGGACGGTCTAATGAAAAACTGTTTTTT	CASRGRSNEKLFF
TRBV9	.	TRBJ1-5	.	TGTGCCAGCAGTGCACAGGGTGGCAGCAATCAGCCCCAGCATTTT	CASSAQGGSNQPQHF
TRBV27	.	TRBJ1-6	.	TGTGCCAGCAGTTTAGGGGGGGCGACGCATTCACCCCTCCACTTT	CASSLGGATHSPLHF
TRBV5-5	TRBD1	TRBJ2-7	.	TGTGCCAGCAGCCCGGGGACAGGGTCGTACTTC	CASSPGTGSYF
TRBV2	.	TRBJ1-6	.	TGTGCCAGCAGTGATGGGGGCTCAGGCCCAATTTCACCCCTCCACTTT	CASSDGGSGPISPLHF
TRBV9	TRBD1	TRBJ2-2	.	TGTGCCAGCAGCCCGAGGACAGGGGAAACCGGGGAGCTGTTTTTT	CASSPRTGETGELFF
TRBV2	.	TRBJ2-1	.	TGTGCCAGCAGTTGGGAGCTTACCTACAATGAGCAGTTCTTC	CASSWELTYNEQFF
TRBV6-5	.	TRBJ2-5	.	TGTGCCAGCAGTTACTCTGGTCCCCAGAAAGAGACCCAGTACTTC	CASSYSGPQKETQYF
TRBV14	TRBD2	TRBJ2-1	.	TGTGCCAGCAGCCAAGATCGACTAGCGACCCTGTACAATGAGCAGTTCTTC	CASSQDRLATLYNEQFF
TRBV14	TRBD1	TRBJ1-2	.	TGTGCCAGCAGCCTATCGGACAGGGCGACCTATGGCTACACCTTC	CASSLSDRATYGYTF
TRBV2	.	TRBJ2-1	once	TGTGCCAGCAGTGAGGGGGCCAACAATGAGCAGTTCTTC	CASSEGANNEQFF
TRBV19	.	TRBJ2-2	.	TGTGCCAGTTGGAGCACCGGGGAGCTGTTTTTT	CASWSTGELFF
TRBV9	TRBD2	TRBJ2-1	.	TGTGCCAGCAGCGGCGGGAGTAGTGTTTACAATGAGCAGTTCTTC	CASSGGSSVYNEQFF